The 27 T cell receptor beta chains below come from one sample, sequenced in a study of T cells in localized non-small cell lung cancer. Assay: immunoSEQ multiplex PCR; the TCRdb copy retains only in-frame clones and omits some. The table has roughly 25,000 clones, roughly 90% seen once. Specimen: peripheral blood, collected before any cancer treatment. The source is a male donor older than 55 with stage I squamous cell lung carcinoma.

V usage is TRBV18 and J usage is TRBJ2-7; possibly TRBD2 for D (5 bases). Germline-derived CDR1 and CDR2 are KGHSH and LQKENI. The CDR3 is made up of 16 amino acids. V was cut by 4 bases and J by 0 bases, with 16 bases left in between. The CDR3 is CASSLTGESSSYEQYF. CDR3 coding DNA: TGTGCCAGCTCACTGACCGGGGAGTCGAGCTCCTACGAGCAGTACTTC.

The rearrangement joins TRBV2 to TRBJ2-4; 8 bases line up with TRBD1. J lost 6 bases, V lost 4 bases, and 5 bases had no gene match. The CDR3 has 14 amino acids. Germline values: CDR1 SNHLY, CDR2 FYNNEI. The CDR3 spells CASSGSDRVNIQYF. CDR3 sequence (DNA): TGTGCCAGCAGTGGCTCGGACAGGGTAAACATTCAGTACTTC.

This clone was seen just once. The J gene is TRBJ1-1, the V gene TRBV9, with a weak D call TRBD1 (6 bases). CDR3 length: 16 amino acids. Deletions cut 3 bases from V and 7 bases from J, with 22 bases between. Germline assignment: CDR1 SGDLS and CDR2 YYNGEE. CDR3 DNA sequence: TGTGCCAGCAGCGCCCCCTCGACAGGAGGAAGGAATGAAGCTTTCTTT. It is translated as CASSAPSTGGRNEAFF.

The rearrangement uses TRBV15 and TRBJ2-1; D remains unclear. The CDR3 contains 16 residues. V shed 1 base and J shed 12 bases, with 22 bases lying between them. CDR1 is LNHNV, CDR2 YYDKDF, per germline (reference sequence). For the CDR3, the DNA is TGTGCCACCAGCAGAGGTAGCTTTAACGTCCCCCCCCGGCAGTTCTTC. Translation gives CATSRGSFNVPPRQFF.

The count of this clone is one. The rearrangement joins TRBV20-1 to TRBJ1-1, with D unresolved. The CDR3 covers 11 residues. V dropped 5 bases and J dropped 2 bases, with 6 bases sitting between them. Looked up from germline, CDR1 is DFQATT and CDR2 is SNEGSKA (reference sequence). The CDR3 here is CSAVLNTEAFF. Written as DNA, the CDR3 is TGCAGTGCTGTCCTCAACACTGAAGCTTTCTTT.

The rearrangement joins TRBV7-9 to TRBJ1-3; D may be TRBD1 (6 bases). V lost 5 bases and J lost 2, with 16 bases in between. Germline CDR1 is SEHNR and CDR2 is FQNEAQ (reference sequence). The CDR3 runs to 16 residues. CDR3 protein: CASSPLGAGAGNTIYF. Here the CDR3 DNA reads TGTGCCAGCAGCCCCCTCGGGGCAGGGGCTGGAAACACCATATATTTT.

The DNA for the CDR3 is TGTGCCAGCAGTTTGGGGGCTCTGGAGGCCCTCCCAGATACGCAGTATTTT. Protein: CASSLGALEALPDTQYF. The V gene is TRBV28, the J gene TRBJ2-3; a weak D match, TRBD1 (6 bases). This CDR3 is 17 amino acids long. Germline loops: CDR1 MDHEN, CDR2 SYDVKM. Trimming took off 3 bases at V and 4 bases at J, with 20 bases between the two ends.

This chain links TRBV5-8 with TRBJ1-5, with 9 bases identical to TRBD1. The V segment lost 2 bases and the J segment 4 bases; nucleotides outside the gene matches: 4. Germline V lookup: CDR1 SGHTS, CDR2 YDEGEE. This CDR3 region has 15 residues. The CDR3 DNA is TGTGCCAGCAGCTTACCCGGGACAGGGAATCAGCCCCAGCATTTT. Protein: CASSLPGTGNQPQHF. Full variable domain (missing parts from reference TRBV5-8 and TRBJ1-5): EAGVTQSPTHLIKTRGQQATLRCSPISGHTSVYWYQQALGLGLQFLLWYDEGEERNRGNFPPRFSGRQFPNYSSELNVNALELEDSALYLCASSLPGTGNQPQHFGDGTRLSIL.

The V gene is TRBV19, the J gene TRBJ2-2, with D possibly being TRBD1 (5 bases). CDR3 size: 14 residues. V was cut by 6 bases and J by 2 bases, with 10 bases left in between. Germline-derived CDR1 and CDR2 are LNHDA and SQIVND (reference sequence). CDR3 in amino acids: CASRGERNTGELFF. The CDR3 bases are TGTGCCAGTAGAGGGGAACGTAACACCGGGGAGCTGTTTTTT. The complete variable domain, with remaining parts taken from reference TRBV19 and TRBJ2-2, reads DGGITQSPKYLFRKEGQNVTLSCEQNLNHDAMYWYRQDPGQGLRLIYYSQIVNDFQKGDIAEGYSVSREKKESFPLTVTSAQKNPTAFYLCASRGERNTGELFFGEGSRLTVL.

This clone has a handful of counts. This is likely a read error, given that the CDR3 carries no conserved phenylalanine or tryptophan at its end. No DNA is shown, since the ends of the CDR3 on it are uncertain; the CDR3 is the one TCRdb lists. The chain uses TRBV7-9 and TRBJ1-2; whether TRBD1, the table's D call, matches the DNA was not checked. The CDR3 adds up to 10 amino acids, both ends counted. Germline V gene data show CDR1 as SEHNR and CDR2 as FQNEAQ (reference sequence). The CDR3 sequence is CASSPGTISV.

V usage is TRBV11-2 and J usage is TRBJ2-3; D unresolved. The ends were cut back, 4 bases at V and 9 bases at J, with 11 bases in the middle. CDR3 size: 12 residues. CDR1 and CDR2 from the germline V gene are SGHAT and FQNNGV. CDR3 residues: CASSSSTHTQYF. CDR3 coding DNA: TGTGCCAGCAGCTCCTCAACTCACACGCAGTATTTT.

The gene calls are TRBV19 and TRBJ2-7; D may be TRBD2 (6 bases). The V gene lost 5 bases and the J gene lost 0 bases, with 11 bases spanning the gap. The CDR3 has 14 amino acids. The germline V gene encodes CDR1 LNHDA and CDR2 SQIVND (reference sequence). The DNA of the CDR3 is TGTGCCAGTAGTGATGTCGGGGGCTCCTACGAGCAGTACTTC. It specifies CASSDVGGSYEQYF.

The chain links TRBV2 to TRBJ2-2, with D uncertain. Trimming left V 6 bases short and J 2 bases short, with 13 bases between. In germline, CDR1 is SNHLY, CDR2 FYNNEI. This CDR3 contains 15 residues. The CDR3 nucleotides are TGTGCCAGCAGGATGACTGAGGTTAACACCGGGGAGCTGTTTTTT. Protein: CASRMTEVNTGELFF.

The gene calls are TRBV2 and TRBJ2-6; 10 bases match TRBD1. This CDR3 region has 15 residues. The ends lost 6 bases at V and 4 bases at J; junction bases unmatched: 3. Germline-derived CDR1 and CDR2 are SNHLY and FYNNEI. The DNA of the CDR3 is TGTGCCAGCAGAGACAGGGGGCCGGGGGCCAACGTCCTGACTTTC. Its protein product is CASRDRGPGANVLTF.

The chain combines TRBV9 with TRBJ2-3, with 8 positions matching TRBD2. This CDR3 contains 16 residues. The V gene end was trimmed by 6 bases and the J gene end by 2 bases; junction bases not matched to a gene: 11. Germline V gene sequence: CDR1 SGDLS, CDR2 YYNGEE. The CDR3 protein is CASTPGAGGTTDTQYF. In nucleotides, the CDR3 is TGTGCCAGCACCCCAGGGGCGGGAGGAACCACAGATACGCAGTATTTT.

This clone showed up just once. This chain uses TRBV7-8 with TRBJ2-4; 13 nucleotides line up with TRBD2. CDR3 size: 16 residues. The J segment lost 4 bases and the V segment lost 4 bases, leaving 4 bases of the junction unmatched. Germline CDR1 is SGHVS and CDR2 is FQNEAQ. The CDR3 sequence is CASSSTSGRKKNIQYF. CDR3 nucleotide sequence: TGTGCCAGCAGCTCGACTAGCGGGAGGAAGAAAAACATTCAGTACTTC.

This clone came up once. V gene TRBV5-1 combines with J gene TRBJ2-5; 11 bases match TRBD1. The trim removed 2 bases at V and 5 bases at J, leaving 14 bases unmatched. The CDR3 contains 18 residues. CDR1 is SGHRS and CDR2 is YFSETQ in the germline V gene. Here the CDR3 reads CASSFSLGQGVPGETQYF. The CDR3 coding sequence is TGCGCCAGCAGCTTTTCGTTGGGACAGGGGGTTCCCGGGGAGACCCAGTACTTC.

The V gene is TRBV7-2, the J gene TRBJ2-2; D is uncertain. CDR1 SGHTA and CDR2 FQGNSA come from the germline V gene. V lost 5 bases and J 0 bases, leaving 10 bases between the germline ends. CDR3 length equals 15 residues. CDR3 nucleotides: TGTGCCAGCAGCATCCAGGCCGCGAACACCGGGGAGCTGTTTTTT. Protein product: CASSIQAANTGELFF.

This rearrangement joins TRBV5-1 to TRBJ2-7; D is ambiguous. The V and J ends lost 0 bases and 2 bases respectively, with 9 bases between them. Germline V gene lookup returns CDR1 SGHRS and CDR2 YFSETQ. The CDR3 sequence is 14 residues long. CDR3 coding DNA: TGCGCCAGCAGCTTGGCCGGGCAAACCTACGAGCAGTACTTC. The encoded protein is CASSLAGQTYEQYF.

CDR3 protein: CASSSQGGTAEQYF. The CDR3 nucleotides are TGTGCCAGCAGTTCACAGGGAGGTACCGCCGAGCAGTACTTC. The chain has TRBV2 and TRBJ2-7; D assignment may be TRBD1 or TRBD2 (6 bases each). V lost 5 bases and J lost 6, with 17 bases in between. The V gene's germline CDR1 is SNHLY and CDR2 FYNNEI. The CDR3 consists of 14 residues.

This chain connects TRBV5-1 to TRBJ1-1; the D is unclear. The CDR3 spans 17 residues. Looked up from germline, CDR1 is SGHRS and CDR2 is YFSETQ. Trimming took 1 base from V and 0 from J, leaving 16 bases between them. The CDR3 here is CASSLMEFAQLNTEAFF. The CDR3 coding sequence is TGCGCCAGCAGCTTGATGGAATTCGCACAGTTGAACACTGAAGCTTTCTTT.

This chain joins TRBV6-1 and TRBJ2-3; maybe TRBD2 (7 bases). This CDR3 contains 17 residues. Germline V gene lookup returns CDR1 MNHNS and CDR2 SASEGT. Deletions cut 0 bases from V and 5 bases from J, with 18 bases between. In DNA, the CDR3 is TGTGCCAGCAGTGAAGCGCTGGGGGCGGGAGCCGGAGATACGCAGTATTTT. Translation gives CASSEALGAGAGDTQYF.

The chain joins TRBV4-3 to TRBJ2-3; unclear D gene. In germline, CDR1 is LGHNA, CDR2 YSLEER. This CDR3 is built from 13 residues. V was shortened by 0 bases and J by 8 bases, with 9 bases between the two germline ends. CDR3: CASSQDPMFTQYF. The DNA for the CDR3 is TGCGCCAGCAGCCAAGATCCTATGTTTACGCAGTATTTT.

The J gene is TRBJ2-3, the V gene TRBV7-9; the D gene is possibly TRBD2 (5 bases). Trimming left V 0 bases short and J 1 base short, with 5 bases between. Germline loops: CDR1 SEHNR, CDR2 FQNEAQ (reference sequence). The CDR3 has 14 residues. The CDR3 DNA reads TGTGCCAGCAGCTTAGCGGGAGGCACAGATACGCAGTATTTT. Translated: CASSLAGGTDTQYF.

V gene TRBV14 combines with J gene TRBJ2-7, with D maybe TRBD2 (5 bases). Germline V lookup: CDR1 SGHDN, CDR2 FVKESK. V lost 0 bases and J lost 8, with 14 bases in between. This CDR3 contains 14 residues. The CDR3, as DNA: TGTGCCAGCAGCCAAGAAAGGACTGGCCTCAAGCAGTACTTC. Translation: CASSQERTGLKQYF.

The V gene is TRBV5-4, the J gene TRBJ1-1, with TRBD1 as a possible D gene (6 bases). This CDR3 has 13 residues. Germline V gene sequence: CDR1 SGHNT, CDR2 YYREEE (reference sequence). Deletions cut 3 bases from V and 8 bases from J, with 14 bases between. The CDR3 reads CASSSTGQHEAFF. CDR3 DNA sequence: TGTGCCAGCAGCTCGACAGGTCAACACGAAGCTTTCTTT.

The chain is built from TRBV5-4 and TRBJ1-3; D ambiguous. The germline V gene encodes CDR1 SGHNT and CDR2 YYREEE (reference sequence). This CDR3 is built from 12 residues. With 7 bases removed from V and 4 bases from J, the gap between germline ends came to 9 bases. The CDR3 region has the DNA TGTGCCAGCGGCCTCTCGGGAAACACCATATATTTT. Protein product: CASGLSGNTIYF. The complete variable domain, with remaining parts taken from reference TRBV5-4 and TRBJ1-3, reads ETGVTQSPTHLIKTRGQQVTLRCSSQSGHNTVSWYQQALGQGPQFIFQYYREEENGRGNFPPRFSGLQFPNYSSELNVNALELDDSALYLCASGLSGNTIYFGEGSWLTVV.